A selection of T cell receptor beta chains follows, all from one sample in a study of cytomegalovirus exposure and HLA in healthy donors. Here immunoSEQ multiplex PCR was the method, and the copy in TCRdb shows in-frame clones only, minus some. In the table there are 130,000 to 150,000 clones, about 90% of which are singletons. The sequencing sample was made of PBMCs. The origin of the receptors is a woman aged 18-29 years in good health and CMV-seropositive. CDR3s include the opening cysteine and the closing phenylalanine or tryptophan. The D gene is left open where the match is weak. Not every row has a clone size; where given, it reads once, few, many or a size class.

TRBV9	-	-	TRBJ2-7	CASSPRGSYKPDEQYF	TGTGCCAGCAGCCCCAGGGGATCTTATAAACCGGACGAGCAGTACTTC
TRBV18	-	once	TRBJ2-6	CASSPGVLRSGANVLTF	TGTGCCAGCTCACCCGGGGTATTAAGGTCTGGGGCCAACGTCCTGACTTTC
TRBV28	-	-	TRBJ2-2	CASSLVGPSGELFF	TGTGCCAGCAGTTTAGTGGGGCCCTCCGGGGAGCTGTTTTTT
TRBV5-4	TRBD1	-	TRBJ1-3	CASSGQGLSGNTIYF	TGTGCCAGCAGCGGACAGGGACTCTCTGGAAACACCATATATTTT
TRBV28	-	-	TRBJ1-1	CASSREGLGPFLRNTEAFF	TGTGCCAGCAGTAGGGAGGGTTTAGGCCCTTTTCTAAGGAACACTGAAGCTTTCTTT
TRBV18	-	-	TRBJ1-1	CASSPGRGNTEAFF	TGTGCCAGCTCACCGGGGCGGGGGAACACTGAAGCTTTCTTT
TRBV27	TRBD2	-	TRBJ2-3	CASSLRPPSGNPADTQYF	TGTGCCAGCAGTTTGCGCCCCCCGAGCGGGAATCCCGCAGATACGCAGTATTTT
TRBV7-3	TRBD1	-	TRBJ2-3	CASSVGQGTTDTQYF	TGTGCCAGCAGCGTCGGACAGGGGACCACAGATACGCAGTATTTT
TRBV30	TRBD1	-	TRBJ1-3	CAWSRGLAGNTIYF	TGTGCCTGGAGCAGGGGGCTTGCTGGAAACACCATATATTTT
TRBV2	-	-	TRBJ2-4	CASSERGAHIQYF	TGTGCCAGCAGTGAACGGGGGGCTCACATTCAGTACTTC
TRBV21-1	-	-	TRBJ1-6	CASSKMPKKGQGADSPLHF	TGTGCCAGCAGCAAAATGCCAAAAAAGGGACAGGGGGCGGATTCACCCCTCCACTTT
TRBV6-1	TRBD1	-	TRBJ1-1	CASSTGGPKTEAFF	TGTGCCAGCAGTACAGGGGGTCCGAAAACTGAAGCTTTCTTT
TRBV7-8	-	-	TRBJ1-4	CASSTRTANEKLFF	TGTGCCAGCAGCACACGGACAGCTAATGAAAAACTGTTTTTT
TRBV7-8	-	-	TRBJ1-4	CASSLRATNEKLFF	TGTGCCAGCAGCTTAAGAGCAACTAATGAAAAACTGTTTTTT
TRBV30	TRBD1	-	TRBJ1-6	CAWRAGGAGNSPLHF	TGTGCCTGGAGAGCAGGGGGCGCGGGTAATTCACCCCTCCACTTT
TRBV28	-	once	TRBJ2-7	CASSTTSPSSYEQYF	TGTGCCAGCAGTACCACTAGCCCGTCTAGTTACGAGCAGTACTTC
TRBV4-1	TRBD1	-	TRBJ2-7	CASSLTPGQGSEQYF	TGCGCCAGCAGCCTAACGCCGGGACAGGGATCCGAGCAGTACTTC
TRBV28	-	-	TRBJ2-7	CASRRTRSRNEQYF	TGTGCCAGCAGGCGTACTAGGAGTCGGAACGAGCAGTACTTC
TRBV5-1	TRBD2	-	TRBJ2-3	CASRNVPGLAGGSTDTQYF	TGCGCCAGCAGGAACGTCCCGGGACTAGCGGGGGGGAGCACAGATACGCAGTATTTT
TRBV7-8	-	-	TRBJ2-7	CASSPVRGEQYF	TGTGCCAGCAGTCCTGTCCGGGGCGAGCAGTACTTC
TRBV7-4	TRBD1	-	TRBJ1-5	CASSQGGTGSPHQPQHF	TGTGCCAGCAGCCAAGGGGGGACAGGGTCTCCGCATCAGCCCCAGCATTTT
TRBV28	-	-	TRBJ2-3	CASSPSGRPADTQYF	TGTGCCAGCAGCCCATCTGGGAGGCCGGCAGATACGCAGTATTTT
TRBV28	-	-	TRBJ2-5	CASSFRHRGETQYF	TGTGCCAGCAGTTTCCGGCACCGGGGAGAGACCCAGTACTTC
TRBV7-3	TRBD2	-	TRBJ2-3	CASSLAGEPDTQYF	TGTGCCAGCAGCTTAGCGGGAGAACCAGATACGCAGTATTTT
TRBV2	TRBD1	-	TRBJ1-2	CASSVSGTGKRDYGYTF	TGTGCCAGCAGTGTTTCTGGGACAGGGAAGAGGGACTATGGCTACACCTTC
TRBV28	TRBD2	-	TRBJ2-3	CASTWGGRSTDTQYF	TGTGCCAGCACCTGGGGGGGGAGGAGCACAGATACGCAGTATTTT
TRBV6-5	TRBD1	-	TRBJ1-6	CASSRTGTGRSPLHF	TGTGCCAGCAGTCGTACCGGGACAGGCCGGTCACCCCTCCACTTT
TRBV2	-	-	TRBJ2-3	CASSVVTSTDTQYF	TGTGCCAGCAGTGTGGTGACTAGCACAGATACGCAGTATTTT
TRBV9	-	-	TRBJ2-6	CASSGYSGANVLTF	TGTGCCAGCAGCGGGTATAGTGGGGCCAACGTCCTGACTTTC
TRBV11-3	TRBD1	-	TRBJ1-1	CASSDRENTEAFF	TGTGCCAGCTCGGACAGGGAGAACACTGAAGCTTTCTTT
TRBV5-4	TRBD1	-	TRBJ1-2	CASSSPGQGGEGYTF	TGTGCCAGCAGCTCACCGGGACAGGGCGGAGAAGGCTACACCTTC
TRBV5-6	-	-	TRBJ1-4	CASSRGVATNEKLFF	TGTGCCAGCAGCCGGGGGGTGGCAACTAATGAAAAACTGTTTTTT
TRBV5-1	TRBD2	once	TRBJ2-7	CASRGTSDSGEQYF	TGCGCCAGCAGGGGGACTAGCGATTCAGGCGAGCAGTACTTC
TRBV28	TRBD2	-	TRBJ2-1	CASSRWGREVSEQFF	TGTGCCAGCAGTCGCTGGGGGCGGGAGGTTTCAGAGCAGTTCTTC
TRBV4-3	-	-	TRBJ1-6	CASSQFHSYNSPLHF	TGCGCCAGCAGCCAGTTCCACTCCTATAATTCACCCCTCCACTTT
TRBV6-5	TRBD1	-	TRBJ1-2	CASRSGQRGGYTF	TGTGCCAGCAGGTCGGGACAGAGAGGTGGCTACACCTTC
TRBV21-1	-	-	TRBJ2-7	CASLIIPGLAGVGLSEQYF	TGTGCCAGCCTCATTATACCGGGACTAGCGGGAGTGGGGTTGAGCGAGCAGTACTTC
TRBV28	TRBD2	-	TRBJ2-3	CASSAAGTSGSSGTDTQYF	TGTGCCAGCAGCGCGGCAGGGACTAGCGGGAGTTCTGGCACAGATACGCAGTATTTT
TRBV4-1	-	-	TRBJ1-5	CASSPDGWGVGPQHF	TGCGCCAGCAGCCCGGACGGGTGGGGAGTGGGGCCCCAGCATTTT
TRBV5-4	TRBD1	-	TRBJ2-7	CASSTPTGGFYEQYF	TGTGCCAGCAGCACTCCGACAGGGGGCTTCTACGAGCAGTACTTC
TRBV9	TRBD1	-	TRBJ2-2	CASSEETGGFGELFF	TGTGCCAGCAGCGAAGAGACAGGGGGCTTCGGGGAGCTGTTTTTT
TRBV6-1	TRBD2	-	TRBJ2-1	CASSESGGGEQFF	TGTGCCAGCAGTGAATCTGGGGGGGGTGAGCAGTTCTTC
TRBV2	TRBD2	-	TRBJ2-1	CASSADGGVVFF	TGTGCCAGCAGTGCCGACGGGGGGGTAGTGTTCTTC
TRBV7-2	TRBD2	-	TRBJ2-5	CASLPWGRGGGETQYF	TGTGCCAGCCTCCCTTGGGGGCGGGGGGGAGGTGAGACCCAGTACTTC
TRBV5-5	-	-	TRBJ2-5	CASSLVLETQYF	TGTGCCAGCAGCTTGGTCCTAGAGACCCAGTACTTC
TRBV27	TRBD1	-	TRBJ1-1	CASAKKWTGDTEAFF	TGTGCCAGCGCCAAAAAGTGGACAGGGGATACTGAAGCTTTCTTT
TRBV18	-	-	TRBJ2-7	CASSPFTQASYEQYF	TGTGCCAGCTCACCATTCACACAGGCCTCCTACGAGCAGTACTTC
TRBV28	-	-	TRBJ2-1	CASRPGTNNEQFF	TGTGCCAGCCGCCCCGGGACAAACAATGAGCAGTTCTTC
TRBV6-1	-	-	TRBJ2-5	CASFQAGVETQYF	TGTGCCAGCTTTCAAGCAGGGGTAGAGACCCAGTACTTC
TRBV28	TRBD2	-	TRBJ2-1	CATLPGLALTYNEQFF	TGTGCCACCTTACCGGGACTAGCGTTGACCTACAATGAGCAGTTCTTC
TRBV7-9	TRBD2	-	TRBJ2-7	CASSWPLGGFYEQYF	TGTGCCAGCAGCTGGCCACTGGGGGGGTTCTACGAGCAGTACTTC